The clone carrying this T cell receptor (beta chain) was observed many times. As yet, its antigen is unknown. This entry belongs to a study of glioma-infiltrating T cells. Study as a whole: Glioblastomas were WHO grade IV, sampled at first diagnosis; low-grade were grade II.

TCR alpha and beta CDR3 regions were amplified from RNA using iRepertoire nested multiplex PCR. Tissue mRNA or PBMC total RNA, roughly 100-400 ng, went into one-step reverse transcription and amplification. Each CDR3 protein is one row after TCRdb ran MiXCR on the multiplex PCR reads. The sample includes fewer than 500,000 distinct CDR3 sequences, around 45% of them seen just once. Whole-study findings and limits: Signature shared blood CDR3 motifs were enriched in low-divergence and depleted in high-divergence patients. Non-neoplastic patients had below-expected tissue-blood divergence, while all gliomas exceeded expectation.

Germline CDR1 is MGHDK and CDR2 is SYGVNS. The V segment lost 8 bases and the J segment 4 bases; nucleotides outside the gene matches: 2. The length of the CDR3 is 14 residues. Sequencing used glioma tissue, nonneoplastic brain tissue, or PBMCs (not recorded which). The chain joins TRBV25-1 to TRBJ2-5; TRBD2 matches at 15 bases. This sequence was found in a human donor with low-grade glioma or glioblastoma, undergoing nonglioma brain surgery, or in good health (not recorded which). The CDR3, as DNA: TGTGCCAGCGGACTAGCGGGAGGGTCAGAGACCCAGTACTTC. Protein product: CASGLAGGSETQYF.